This T cell receptor beta chain was observed in a study of shared clonotypes between healthy human individuals (dated by TCRdb to about 2020). Describing the broader study: The cohort included a few men and a couple of women between 18 and 49 years of age. Between about 0.9 and 8.9 billion PBMCs per donor were obtained by leukapheresis. Per donor, three plates each were used for CD4 naive and CD4 memory, two for CD8 naive, and one for CD8 memory. To increase sequencing depth and limit assay-specific biases, different laboratories used diverse techniques to prepare libraries and sequence TCR repertoires. The study deeply sequenced blood TCR repertoires of about five healthy adults to estimate repertoire size and the extent of clonotype sharing between individuals.

Measured from the cysteine to the phenylalanine, the CDR3 is 13 residues long. Only the CDR3 portion is preserved as DNA: 39 bases, with reading frame beginning at the first base. Per the germline V gene, SQVTM is the CDR1 and ANQGSEA is the CDR2. The trim is 0 bases for V and 0 bases for J, with a gap of 5 bases between the germline ends. For this clone: The antigen it recognizes is unknown. No much larger clone exists at a distance of one base, and base qualities are not known. The sample has other DNA sequences that encode this CDR3 too.

Donors were healthy HIV-negative adults with no recently reported acute infections or vaccinations. All donors were Caucasian adults living in Nashville, Tennessee, USA. CD4+ T cells were enriched by magnetic negative selection, after which naive cells were positively selected on CD45RA and the negative fraction was taken as the memory subset. Blood was obtained by leukapheresis, after which PBMCs were separated by Ficoll-Histopaque density gradient centrifugation and cryopreserved in liquid nitrogen vapor phase. Analytical flow cytometry was used to check the purity and quantity of each magnetically sorted T cell population. Each sorted fraction had its genomic DNA isolated and then quantified by UV absorbance on a Nanodrop 2000c. Using the deep immunoSEQ assay, multiplex PCR amplified TCR CDR3 regions from genomic DNA. For each cell subset, the extracted genomic DNA was distributed evenly across all wells of several immunoSEQ 96-well plates, and each plate served as one replicate. Each replicate PCR for sorted subsets received about 180 ng genomic DNA, equal to 30,000 or so T cell genomes. Purified libraries were measured with a Qubit 3.0 fluorometer, size-checked on a Bioanalyzer 2100, and measured again with the KAPA Library Quantification kit. Every immunoSEQ 96-well plate was sequenced on a separate single-read 150-cycle Illumina NextSeq 550 flow cell. The authors' analysis ran thus. Because the immunoSEQ output held only junctional sequences and lacked quality scores, the filtering could not match the filtering applied to full-length reads. To assign V/J genes and CDR3, sequences were annotated using PyIR, a Python wrapper for IgBLAST v1.9, with IMGT germline references. Reads were filtered out if the reads had weak V/J assignments (E-value above 1e-6), no CDR3, stop codons, out-of-frame junctions, or ambiguous translated residues. V3J clonotypes were defined as sequences sharing an identical inferred V gene, J gene, and CDR3 amino acid sequence. Percentage overlap between repertoires was calculated by dividing the number of shared unique clonotypes by the size of the smaller repertoire. RTK rarefaction, the Chao1 estimator, and Recon v2.1 estimates of unobserved clonotypes were used to assess repertoire richness. Generation probabilities were computed with OLGA for all TCRbeta clonotypes obtained by the gDNA method from four donors. Held by TCRdb, this immuneACCESS table contains in-frame sequences only and omits some clones. Under half of the omission traces to an unresolved V gene where checked; the cause of the rest is unknown. The V and J calls and clone size are taken from that table; D and trimming were inferred from the DNA. Across this sample there are hundreds of thousands of clones, with approximately 79% seen only once. The ten largest clones take up under 2% of the sample.

The investigation overall reported the following: Pairwise subsampling indicated that sequencing depth was expected to affect the degree of clonotype sharing among donors. Sampling was limited to blood, and TCR repertoires in tissue likely differ from TCR repertoires in blood. Naive subsets generally had larger estimated clonotype richness than memory subsets did. Even with the large sequencing depth, rarefaction of the sorted-subset datasets indicated that sequencing was incomplete. Because the study included only a small number of donors, the genetic and exposure-history diversity represented was limited. When four donors were compared, the shared fraction of clonotypes was 5% to 6.5% for naive CD4, 3.5% for naive CD8, 2.3% for memory CD4, and less than 0.5% for memory CD8. Compared with non-shared clonotypes, the clonotypes found in all four sorted-subset donors had higher generation probabilities.

The sample comprised memory CD4+ T cells sorted from blood. According to the study, the label for this sample's cell subset or site signals: CD45RA-negative fraction. The chain employs TRBV29-1 and TRBJ1-1, with the D gene uncertain. This receptor was taken from a woman aged 25-40 years in good health. DNA sequence: TGCAGCGTTGAAGAGGGTATGAACACTGAAGCTTTCTTT. It translates as CSVEEGMNTEAFF.